One sample yielded the 29 T cell receptor beta chains listed below, sequenced in a study of blood T cell repertoires in COVID-19. Libraries were prepared by immunoSEQ multiplex PCR; TCRdb keeps only in-frame clonotypes and omits some of them. The sample has around 140,000 clones; 70% to 90% are singletons. Sequenced material: peripheral blood. These receptors came from a man between 70 and 80 years old with active COVID-19.

This clone was counted only a few times. This chain connects TRBV13 to TRBJ2-7, with D perhaps TRBD1 (6 bases). The CDR3 loop spans 16 amino acids. CDR1 and CDR2 from the germline V gene are PRHDT and FYEKMQ (reference sequence). With 1 base removed from V and 6 bases from J, the gap between germline ends came to 19 bases. The CDR3 sequence is CASSLAGSIEGGEQYF. The CDR3 coding sequence is TGTGCCAGCAGCTTAGCAGGGTCTATAGAAGGGGGCGAGCAGTACTTC.

The chain combines TRBV4-2 with TRBJ1-6, with TRBD1 matching over 8 bases. Germline V CDR1 and CDR2: LGHNA, YNFKEQ. J gave up 5 bases and V 4 bases, and 7 bases lay outside the gene matches. The CDR3 is 16 residues long. The CDR3 DNA sequence: TGTGCCAGCAGCCCTCATCGGGGACAGGATAATTCACCCCTCCACTTT. Protein product: CASSPHRGQDNSPLHF.

The genes are TRBV29-1 and TRBJ1-1; no firm D call. The V gene lost 6 bases and the J gene lost 1 base, with 12 bases spanning the gap. CDR3 length: 13 amino acids. Germline CDR1 reads SQVTM; CDR2 reads ANQGSEA. This chain's CDR3 is CSVPANGNTEAFF. The CDR3 nucleotides read TGCAGCGTCCCCGCTAACGGGAACACTGAAGCTTTCTTT.

The chain links TRBV6-5 to TRBJ2-1; 7 positions agree with TRBD1. CDR3 size: 13 residues. The V gene's germline CDR1 is MNHEY and CDR2 SVGAGI. V lost 6 bases and J lost 6; bases outside the gene matches: 5. The CDR3 bases are TGTGCCAGCAGCGAGGGACAGATCAATGAGCAGTTCTTC. This gives the protein CASSEGQINEQFF.

This clone was seen more than once but under ten times. The chain links TRBV4-2 to TRBJ2-7; the match to TRBD2 covers 7 bases. Germline CDR1 LGHNA, CDR2 YNFKEQ. The CDR3 spans 15 residues. The V gene end was trimmed by 0 bases and the J gene end by 3 bases; junction bases not matched to a gene: 5. CDR3 nucleotides: TGTGCCAGCAGCCAAGAGGTACGGGGGGTCTACGAGCAGTACTTC. Translating gives CASSQEVRGVYEQYF.

For the CDR3, the DNA is TGTGCCAGCAGCTCCCAGACAGGAGCAGCGGGAGGGCCTAGTGAGCAGTTCTTC. Protein product: CASSSQTGAAGGPSEQFF. V and J are TRBV9 and TRBJ2-1, with 10 bases matching TRBD2. Trimming took 4 bases from V and 9 from J; bases not matched to a gene: 19. Germline-derived CDR1 and CDR2 are SGDLS and YYNGEE. This CDR3 region has 18 residues.

The rearrangement uses TRBV27 and TRBJ1-1; 8 bases match TRBD1. Germline CDR1 reads MNHEY; CDR2 reads SMNVEV (reference sequence). CDR3 length: 13 residues. V lost 5 bases and J lost 11; bases outside the gene matches: 10. The CDR3 sequence is CASSPHQGAWAFF. CDR3 nucleotide sequence: TGTGCCAGCAGTCCACACCAGGGGGCCTGGGCTTTCTTT.

V gene TRBV19 combines with J gene TRBJ2-5; TRBD1 agrees at 7 bases. The CDR3 is 17 residues long. The V segment lost 0 bases and the J segment 1 base; nucleotides outside the gene matches: 8. Germline V gene data show CDR1 as LNHDA and CDR2 as SQIVND (reference sequence). In DNA form, the CDR3 reads TGTGCCAGTAGTATAGATCTTCCAGGGGGTGGCCAAGAGACCCAGTACTTC. Amino acid sequence: CASSIDLPGGGQETQYF.

This sequence joins TRBV7-2 and TRBJ2-1; 10 positions match TRBD2. This CDR3 spans 19 amino acids. CDR1 and CDR2 from the germline V gene are SGHTA and FQGNSA. Trimming took 1 base from V and 8 from J; bases not matched to a gene: 17. CDR3 sequence (DNA): TGTGCCAGCAGCTTAGTACCCTCCTCTAGCGGGAGTTTGATGGATGAGCAGTTCTTC. It codes for CASSLVPSSSGSLMDEQFF. The full variable domain, completed using reference TRBV7-2 and TRBJ2-1, is GAGVSQSPSNKVTEKGKDVELRCDPISGHTALYWYRQSLGQGLEFLIYFQGNSAPDKSGLPSDRFSAERTGGSVSTLTIQRTQQEDSAVYLCASSLVPSSSGSLMDEQFFGPGTRLTVL.

The chain uses TRBV19 and TRBJ2-5; no firm D call. V was shortened by 3 bases and J by 2 bases, with 7 bases between the two germline ends. The germline gives CDR1 LNHDA, CDR2 SQIVND (reference sequence). The length of the CDR3 is 13 residues. CDR3 in DNA: TGTGCCAGTAGTATGGCACCTCAAGAGACCCAGTACTTC. Amino acids: CASSMAPQETQYF. Variable domain in full (rest from reference TRBV19 and TRBJ2-5): DGGITQSPKYLFRKEGQNVTLSCEQNLNHDAMYWYRQDPGQGLRLIYYSQIVNDFQKGDIAEGYSVSREKKESFPLTVTSAQKNPTAFYLCASSMAPQETQYFGPGTRLLVL.

The chain is built from TRBV10-3 and TRBJ1-1, with D possibly being TRBD1 (5 bases). The CDR3 is 14 amino acids. Trimming took 2 bases from V and 4 from J, leaving 11 bases between them. The germline gives CDR1 ENHRY, CDR2 SYGVKD. CDR3 protein: CAISEAGKATEAFF. The CDR3 DNA follows: TGTGCCATCAGTGAGGCAGGGAAGGCCACTGAAGCTTTCTTT.

The chain employs TRBV11-2 and TRBJ2-5; D might be TRBD1 (6 bases). This CDR3 region has 15 residues. The germline V gene encodes CDR1 SGHAT and CDR2 FQNNGV. V was clipped by 3 bases and J by 5 bases, with 16 bases between them. The CDR3 DNA follows: TGTGCCAGCAGCTTTCAACAGGGTGGGCGGGAGACCCAGTACTTC. Translation: CASSFQQGGRETQYF.

This chain joins TRBV5-1 and TRBJ1-5, with 7 nucleotides matching TRBD1. V dropped 4 bases and J dropped 4; count of bases not matched to a gene: 5. Germline V gives CDR1 SGHRS, CDR2 YFSETQ. The CDR3 covers 14 residues. Written as DNA, the CDR3 is TGCGCCAGCAGCGAGACAGGGAGTAATCAGCCCCAGCATTTT. Translated, it gives CASSETGSNQPQHF. Combining the CDR3 with reference TRBV5-1 and TRBJ1-5 gives the whole variable domain KAGVTQTPRYLIKTRGQQVTLSCSPISGHRSVSWYQQTPGQGLQFLFEYFSETQRNKGNFPGRFSGRQFSNSRSEMNVSTLELGDSALYLCASSETGSNQPQHFGDGTRLSIL.

The rearrangement uses TRBV28 and TRBJ2-3; perhaps TRBD1 as D (5 bases). V lost 3 bases and J 0 bases, leaving 10 bases between the germline ends. The CDR3 has 15 amino acids. CDR1 is MDHEN and CDR2 is SYDVKM in the germline V gene. The CDR3 here is CASSLRQTSTDTQYF. CDR3 in DNA: TGTGCCAGCAGTTTGAGACAGACTAGCACAGATACGCAGTATTTT.

The chain links TRBV29-1 to TRBJ2-7; no reliable D call. This CDR3 contains 14 residues. V was cut by 5 bases and J by 2 bases, with 16 bases left in between. Germline assignment: CDR1 SQVTM and CDR2 ANQGSEA. As DNA, the CDR3 is TGCAGCGTTACCGACCCGACGAGGCCCTACGAGCAGTACTTC. Translation gives CSVTDPTRPYEQYF.

The chain carries TRBV5-1 and TRBJ1-1, with D perhaps TRBD1 (5 bases). Germline V gene lookup returns CDR1 SGHRS and CDR2 YFSETQ. V was cut by 4 bases and J by 1 base, with 11 bases left in between. CDR3 size: 14 residues. Here the CDR3 reads CASSRLQENTEAFF. The CDR3 DNA follows: TGCGCCAGCAGCCGCCTACAGGAGAACACTGAAGCTTTCTTT.

Only a few counts were recorded for this clone. This sequence joins TRBV15 and TRBJ2-1, with D possibly TRBD1 on 6 matching bases. V was pared by 8 bases and J by 1 base, with 12 bases between. The CDR3 loop spans 14 amino acids. Per germline, CDR1 LNHNV and CDR2 YYDKDF (reference sequence). The CDR3: CATSTGLSYNEQFF. The CDR3 DNA reads as TGTGCCACCTCTACAGGGCTTTCCTACAATGAGCAGTTCTTC.

The chain is built from TRBV28 and TRBJ2-4; 8 bases are shared with TRBD1. Trimming cost V 7 bases and J 2 bases; bases outside gene matches: 10. CDR1 is MDHEN and CDR2 is SYDVKM in the germline V gene. The CDR3 is 16 residues long. CDR3 in amino acids: CASTSIRDRPKNIQYF. The CDR3 DNA reads as TGTGCCAGCACCTCGATACGGGACAGGCCCAAAAACATTCAGTACTTC.

The genes are TRBV7-9 and TRBJ1-4, with D maybe TRBD1 (6 bases). The CDR3 runs 15 residues. V lost 2 bases and J lost 3, with 10 bases in between. Germline V gene data show CDR1 as SEHNR and CDR2 as FQNEAQ (reference sequence). CDR3 coding DNA: TGTGCCAGCAGCTTACCGGACAGCCCTAATGAAAAACTGTTTTTT. Encoded protein: CASSLPDSPNEKLFF.

The rearrangement links TRBV28 to TRBJ2-1; 10 bases match TRBD2. V shed 5 bases, J shed 10 bases, and the junction held 11 bases outside the gene matches. This CDR3 has 15 residues. CDR1 and CDR2 (germline): MDHEN, SYDVKM. The CDR3 spells CASSDALAGVSEQFF. The CDR3 DNA is TGTGCCAGCAGTGACGCGCTAGCGGGAGTGTCCGAGCAGTTCTTC.

The genes are TRBV7-9 and TRBJ2-1; tentatively, D is TRBD2 (6 bases). The germline V gene has CDR1 SEHNR and CDR2 FQNEAQ (reference sequence). Trimming removed 1 base at V and 3 bases at J, with 16 bases between. CDR3 length: 17 amino acids. CDR3 residues: CASSLEGISGYYNEQFF. In DNA form, the CDR3 reads TGTGCCAGCAGCTTAGAGGGGATTAGCGGATACTACAATGAGCAGTTCTTC.

This sequence joins TRBV3-1 (or the pseudogene TRBV3-2) and TRBJ2-5; D may be TRBD1 (7 bases). V lost 3 bases and J 7 bases, leaving 18 bases between the germline ends. The germline gives CDR1 LGHDT, CDR2 YNNKEL (reference sequence). The CDR3 runs to 15 residues. The CDR3 DNA is TGTGCCAGCAGCCACTCATCAGGGGGGCTAGGGACCCAGTACTTC. It translates to CASSHSSGGLGTQYF.

This clone showed up just once. V and J are TRBV11-1 and TRBJ2-7; maybe TRBD2 (6 bases). Germline CDR1 and CDR2: SGHAT and FQDESV (reference sequence). Between the trimmed V and J ends, which lost 4 bases and 3 bases, there was a span of 19 bases. The CDR3 runs to 16 residues. CDR3 in amino acids: CASSSPGVRDRYEQYF. The CDR3 nucleotides read TGTGCCAGCAGCTCACCGGGGGTGCGGGATCGCTACGAGCAGTACTTC.

V gene TRBV24-1 combines with J gene TRBJ2-1, with 11 bases identical to TRBD2. V dropped 3 bases and J dropped 1; count of bases not matched to a gene: 1. The CDR3 contains 16 residues. Germline CDR1 KGHDR, CDR2 SFDVKD. This CDR3 is CATSDRLAGSYNEQFF. The CDR3 DNA is TGTGCCACCAGTGATCGACTAGCGGGGTCCTACAATGAGCAGTTCTTC.

The rearrangement uses TRBV6-2 or TRBV6-3 and TRBJ2-5, with D unresolved. Germline V gene data show CDR1 as MNHEY and CDR2 as SVGEGT. V lost 4 bases and J lost 1, with 7 bases in between. The length of the CDR3 is 13 residues. CDR3 sequence reads: CASSFGFQETQYF. CDR3 sequence (DNA): TGTGCCAGCAGTTTCGGGTTCCAAGAGACCCAGTACTTC.

The V and J genes are TRBV28 and TRBJ2-1, with D maybe TRBD2 (6 bases). The CDR3 is 15 residues long. Germline CDR1 and CDR2: MDHEN and SYDVKM. V shed 6 bases and J shed 0 bases, with 12 bases lying between them. The chain's CDR3 is CASSRGLISYNEQFF. In DNA, the CDR3 is TGTGCCAGCAGCCGGGGACTGATCTCCTACAATGAGCAGTTCTTC.

The gene calls are TRBV9 and TRBJ1-3, with 9 bases lining up with TRBD1. CDR3 length equals 16 residues. V was clipped by 4 bases and J by 0 bases; unmatched bases: 5. Germline loops: CDR1 SGDLS, CDR2 YYNGEE. CDR3 DNA: TGTGCCAGCAGCCCGGGACAGGGCTCCTCTGGAAACACCATATATTTT. The encoded protein is CASSPGQGSSGNTIYF.

The gene calls are TRBV6-5 and TRBJ2-7; 10 bases are a match to TRBD1. V lost 8 bases and J lost 6; bases outside the gene matches: 7. The CDR3 spans 13 residues. Germline CDR1 is MNHEY and CDR2 is SVGAGI. The CDR3, as DNA: TGTGCCAGCGTGACAGGGGGCTCGGGCGAGCAGTACTTC. Translation: CASVTGGSGEQYF.

V and J are TRBV19 and TRBJ2-3, with D perhaps matching TRBD2 (5 bases). Germline V gene sequence: CDR1 LNHDA, CDR2 SQIVND (reference sequence). The V gene lost 5 bases and the J gene lost 6 bases, with 21 bases spanning the gap. The CDR3 runs 16 residues. CDR3 bases: TGTGCCAGTAGTGAACGACCGGGGTCCCTGTGGGATACGCAGTATTTT. Translation: CASSERPGSLWDTQYF.